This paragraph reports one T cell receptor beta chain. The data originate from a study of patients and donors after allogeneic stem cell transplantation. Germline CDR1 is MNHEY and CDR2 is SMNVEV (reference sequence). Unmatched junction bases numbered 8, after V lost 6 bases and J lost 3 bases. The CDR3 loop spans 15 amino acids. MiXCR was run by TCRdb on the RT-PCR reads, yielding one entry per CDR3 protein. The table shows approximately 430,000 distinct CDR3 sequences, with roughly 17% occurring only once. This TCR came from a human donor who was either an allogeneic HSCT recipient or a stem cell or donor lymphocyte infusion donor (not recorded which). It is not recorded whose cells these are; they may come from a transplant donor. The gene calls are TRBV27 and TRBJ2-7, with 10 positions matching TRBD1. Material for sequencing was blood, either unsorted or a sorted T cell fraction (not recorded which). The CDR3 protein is CASRPDGTGVYEQYF. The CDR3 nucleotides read TGTGCCAGCAGGCCTGACGGGACAGGGGTCTACGAGCAGTACTTC.